The clone carrying this T cell receptor beta chain has more than one count but fewer than ten. Trimming took 0 bases from V and 2 from J, leaving 12 bases between them. Germline V gene lookup returns CDR1 LGHDT and CDR2 YNNKEL (reference sequence). The CDR3 contains 16 residues. This table comes from immunoSEQ multiplex PCR, and its TCRdb copy is limited to in-frame clones, with some not included. This sample has about 280,000 clones, with 85% found just once. The entry originates in a study of blood T cell repertoires in COVID-19. Study in general: Samples came from the United States, Italy and Spain, spanning acute and convalescent COVID-19.

V and J are TRBV3-1 (or the pseudogene TRBV3-2) and TRBJ2-3, with TRBD2 as a possible D gene (6 bases). The specimen sequenced was PBMCs or T cells enriched from blood (not recorded which). This clonotype was sampled from a woman aged 45 to 65 who had recovered from COVID-19. The CDR3 region is CASSQDRAGNTDTQYF. CDR3 in DNA: TGTGCCAGCAGCCAAGATAGGGCGGGGAACACAGATACGCAGTATTTT.